The next 12 T cell receptor beta chains were all read from a single sample in a study of T cells in Graves' hyperthyroidism and ophthalmopathy. Amplification of TCR beta CDR3 regions was performed using RNA transcripts as template. HTBI primers drove first-round RT-PCR of the TCR CDR3. MiXCR, applied by TCRdb to the multiplex PCR reads, yields one record per CDR3 protein. The table records roughly 700,000 distinct CDR3 sequences, approximately 36% of them present only once. What was sequenced was blood. These receptor sequences come from a woman in her 40s with Graves' hyperthyroidism.

The table lists this clonotype with a few counts. This chain connects TRBV5-6 to TRBJ2-7; D not resolved. Germline assignment: CDR1 SGHDT and CDR2 YYEEEE. The CDR3 runs to 12 residues. V lost 4 bases, J lost 4 bases, and 9 bases lay in between. The CDR3 loop is CASSHDLYEQYF. The CDR3 DNA reads as TGTGCCAGCAGCCATGACTTATACGAGCAGTACTTC. The variable domain in full, completed from reference TRBV5-6 and TRBJ2-7, reads DAGVTQSPTHLIKTRGQQVTLRCSPKSGHDTVSWYQQALGQGPQFIFQYYEEEERQRGNFPDRFSGHQFPNYSSELNVNALLLGDSALYLCASSHDLYEQYFGPGTRLTVT.

V gene TRBV20-1 combines with J gene TRBJ2-3; TRBD1 is a possible D gene (7 bases). The germline CDR1 and CDR2 sequences are DFQATT and SNEGSKA (reference sequence). Trimming left V 4 bases short and J 2 bases short, with 22 bases between. The CDR3 extends over 17 amino acids. The CDR3 DNA reads as TGCAGTGCTACGGCAGGGGGTAGCGGACTTCTCACAGATACGCAGTATTTT. Protein sequence: CSATAGGSGLLTDTQYF.

The gene calls are TRBV6-5 and TRBJ1-2; 7 bases are a match to TRBD1. V trimming: 0 bases; J trimming: 1 base; junction bases outside the gene matches: 8. In germline, CDR1 is MNHEY, CDR2 SVGAGI. CDR3 length equals 17 residues. Here the CDR3 reads CASSYSKQGDFNYGYTF. Written as DNA, the CDR3 is TGTGCCAGCAGTTACTCGAAGCAGGGGGACTTTAACTATGGCTACACCTTC.

In its sample, this clonotype was seen many times. The chain couples TRBV9 to TRBJ2-7, with D unresolved. The CDR3 sequence is 13 residues long. Germline CDR1 SGDLS, CDR2 YYNGEE. V lost 4 bases to trimming and J lost 3 bases, with 11 bases between them. CDR3 sequence: CASSRTHRYEQYF. The CDR3 DNA reads as TGTGCCAGCAGCCGGACCCATCGCTACGAGCAGTACTTC.

DNA of the CDR3: TGTGCCAGCAGCTTCACAGGGGGCAGCTACAATGAGCAGTACTTC. Amino acids: CASSFTGGSYNEQYF. The rearrangement links TRBV11-3 to TRBJ2-7, with 9 nucleotides matching TRBD1. CDR3 length equals 15 residues. Germline V gene lookup returns CDR1 SGHNT and CDR2 YENEEA. V dropped 3 bases and J dropped 7; count of bases not matched to a gene: 10. The entire variable domain, with the rest obtained from reference TRBV11-3 and TRBJ2-7, is as follows: EAGVVQSPRYKIIEKKQPVAFWCNPISGHNTLYWYLQNLGQGPELLIRYENEEAVDDSQLPKDRFSAERLKGVDSTLKIQPAELGDSAVYLCASSFTGGSYNEQYFGPGTRLTVT.

This clonotype occurred many times. The rearrangement joins TRBV7-3 to TRBJ1-1, with no clear D. From germline, CDR1 is SGHTA and CDR2 FQGTGA. The CDR3 is made up of 12 amino acids. Trimming pared 5 bases from V and 7 bases from J, leaving 11 bases between. The CDR3 loop is CASSVRRGEAFF. The CDR3 DNA sequence: TGTGCCAGCAGCGTAAGACGGGGTGAAGCTTTCTTT.

A few counts support this clonotype. The chain joins TRBV4-1 to TRBJ2-5, with D uncertain. Germline lookup yields CDR1 MGHRA and CDR2 YSYEKL. CDR3 length: 15 residues. The V end lost 0 bases, the J end lost 6 bases, and 14 bases lay between the germline ends. CDR3 residues: CASSQDQAMYKTQYF. The DNA for the CDR3 is TGCGCCAGCAGCCAAGATCAGGCCATGTATAAGACCCAGTACTTC.

This chain joins TRBV6-5 and TRBJ1-4; D not resolved. Germline CDR1 reads MNHEY; CDR2 reads SVGAGI. V was cut by 7 bases and J by 4 bases, with 16 bases left in between. The CDR3 is made up of 15 amino acids. The CDR3 here is CASTLGRPSNEKLFF. The CDR3 bases are TGTGCCAGCACATTGGGCCGGCCCAGTAATGAAAAACTGTTTTTT.

This clonotype came up many times. The chain employs TRBV7-2 and TRBJ2-7; D may be TRBD1 or TRBD2 (5 bases each). The CDR3 runs 14 residues. V lost 3 bases to trimming and J lost 2 bases, with 11 bases between them. Germline loops: CDR1 SGHTA, CDR2 FQGNSA. Written as DNA, the CDR3 is TGTGCCAGCAGCTTTTCGCAGGGACCCTACGAGCAGTACTTC. Translation: CASSFSQGPYEQYF.

This clonotype has more than one count but fewer than ten. The rearrangement links TRBV2 to TRBJ2-7; D is unresolved. Germline assignment: CDR1 SNHLY and CDR2 FYNNEI. The CDR3 has 14 residues. V was trimmed by 2 bases and J by 5 bases, leaving 13 bases between them. The CDR3: CASSENSIMNEQYF. The CDR3, as DNA: TGTGCCAGCAGTGAAAACAGTATCATGAACGAGCAGTACTTC.

This clonotype turned up a few times. The V gene is TRBV13, the J gene TRBJ2-7, with D uncertain. Germline CDR1 PRHDT, CDR2 FYEKMQ (reference sequence). The CDR3 totals 14 residues. The ends were cut back, 5 bases at V and 2 bases at J, with 13 bases in the middle. The CDR3: CASSPQRRPYEQYF. The CDR3 DNA sequence: TGTGCCAGCAGCCCACAGAGAAGACCCTACGAGCAGTACTTC.

This clonotype has a handful of counts. V gene TRBV7-9 combines with J gene TRBJ1-3; D possibly corresponds to TRBD1 (6 bases). CDR1 SEHNR and CDR2 FQNEAQ come from the germline V gene (reference sequence). This CDR3 is built from 15 residues. V was trimmed by 1 base and J by 2 bases, leaving 9 bases between them. The CDR3 loop is CASSLVGGTGNTIYF. The DNA of the CDR3 is TGTGCCAGCAGCTTAGTGGGGGGCACTGGAAACACCATATATTTT.